The 5 T cell receptor beta chains in this list originate from one sample, sequenced in a study of CD4+ T cells in melanoma. The protocol was immunoSEQ multiplex PCR, while the TCRdb copy is restricted to in-frame clones and leaves out a portion. Of more than 8,500 clones in the sample, about 70% were seen once. The sequenced sample was peripheral blood. All receptors derive from a human donor with melanoma.

CDR3 sequence: CASSLGYGLAGLRDTQYF. CDR3 coding DNA: TGTGCCAGCAGCTTAGGTTACGGACTAGCGGGGTTACGAGATACGCAGTATTTT. The chain uses TRBV7-2 and TRBJ2-3; 12 nucleotides align to TRBD2. The CDR3 extends over 18 amino acids. Trimming cost V 1 base and J 5 bases; bases outside gene matches: 10. Germline CDR1 reads SGHTA; CDR2 reads FQGNSA.

The genes are TRBV28 and TRBJ2-7; D remains unclear. V lost 3 bases, J lost 3 bases, and 6 bases lay in between. Looked up from germline, CDR1 is MDHEN and CDR2 is SYDVKM. CDR3 length equals 12 residues. CDR3 bases: TGTGCCAGCAGTTTCTCTCTCTACGAGCAGTACTTC. Translation gives CASSFSLYEQYF.

This clone was found a few times. The chain couples TRBV30 to TRBJ2-7; the D gene is possibly TRBD1 (7 bases). The CDR3 is 12 residues long. Germline V lookup: CDR1 GTSNPN, CDR2 SVGIG (reference sequence). Trimming stripped 4 bases from V and 3 bases from J, with 10 bases between. In DNA form, the CDR3 reads TGTGCCTGGACAGGGGGAGGCTACGAGCAGTACTTC. It is translated as CAWTGGGYEQYF.

This chain connects TRBV7-2 to TRBJ2-5, with no clear D. This CDR3 is 14 amino acids long. Germline V gives CDR1 SGHTA, CDR2 FQGNSA. V lost 1 base, J lost 3 bases, and 9 bases lay in between. CDR3 residues: CASSLGAQKETQYF. CDR3 nucleotide sequence: TGTGCCAGCAGCTTAGGGGCGCAAAAAGAGACCCAGTACTTC.

The chain combines TRBV10-1 with TRBJ1-2; 9 bases match TRBD1. Germline V gene sequence: CDR1 WNHNN, CDR2 SYGVQD (reference sequence). The CDR3 covers 15 residues. J gave up 5 bases and V 8 bases, and 12 bases lay outside the gene matches. CDR3 residues: CASPYRGGTGYGYTF. CDR3 bases: TGCGCCAGCCCTTATCGGGGCGGGACAGGGTATGGCTACACCTTC.